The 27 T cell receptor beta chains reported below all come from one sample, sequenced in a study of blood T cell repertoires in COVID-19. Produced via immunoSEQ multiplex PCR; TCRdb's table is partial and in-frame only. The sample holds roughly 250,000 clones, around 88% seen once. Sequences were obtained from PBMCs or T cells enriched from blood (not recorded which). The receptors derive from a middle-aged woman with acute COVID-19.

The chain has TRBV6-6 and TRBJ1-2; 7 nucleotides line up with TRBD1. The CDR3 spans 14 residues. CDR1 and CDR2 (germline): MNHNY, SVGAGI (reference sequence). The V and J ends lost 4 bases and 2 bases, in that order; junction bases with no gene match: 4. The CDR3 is CASSFRQGNYGYTF. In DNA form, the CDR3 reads TGTGCCAGCAGTTTCCGACAGGGAAACTATGGCTACACCTTC.

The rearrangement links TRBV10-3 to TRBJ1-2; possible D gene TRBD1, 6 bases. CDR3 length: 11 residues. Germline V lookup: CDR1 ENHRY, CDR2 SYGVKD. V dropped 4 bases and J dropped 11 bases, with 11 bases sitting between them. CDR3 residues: CAISATGRYTF. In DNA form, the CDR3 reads TGTGCCATCAGTGCGACAGGTCGTTACACCTTC.

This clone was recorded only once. As DNA, the CDR3 is TGTGCTAGTGGTTTGGTACTCACAGGGGGCTTGCGGACTGAAGCTTTCTTT. This gives the protein CASGLVLTGGLRTEAFF. This chain connects TRBV12-5 to TRBJ1-1; 9 bases agree with TRBD1. V was pared by 0 bases and J by 5 bases, with 10 bases of the junction left unmatched. Germline V gives CDR1 LGHNT, CDR2 FRNRAP. The length of the CDR3 is 17 residues.

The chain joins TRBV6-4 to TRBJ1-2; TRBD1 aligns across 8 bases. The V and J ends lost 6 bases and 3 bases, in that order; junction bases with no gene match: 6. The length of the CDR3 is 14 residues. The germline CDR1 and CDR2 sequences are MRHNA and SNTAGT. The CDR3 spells CASRPATGDYGYTF. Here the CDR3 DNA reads TGTGCCAGCAGACCAGCGACAGGGGACTATGGCTACACCTTC.

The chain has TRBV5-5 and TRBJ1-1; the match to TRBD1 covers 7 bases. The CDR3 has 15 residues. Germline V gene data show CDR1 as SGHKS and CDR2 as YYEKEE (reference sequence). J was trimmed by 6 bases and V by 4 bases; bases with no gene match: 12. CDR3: CASSVYRGALSEAFF. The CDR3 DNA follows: TGTGCCAGCAGCGTATACAGGGGAGCTTTATCTGAAGCTTTCTTT. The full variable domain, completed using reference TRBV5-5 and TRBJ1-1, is DAGVTQSPTHLIKTRGQQVTLRCSPISGHKSVSWYQQVLGQGPQFIFQYYEKEERGRGNFPDRFSARQFPNYSSELNVNALLLGDSALYLCASSVYRGALSEAFFGQGTRLTVV.

The CDR3 spells CASRDRGVYNSPLHF. The DNA for the CDR3 is TGTGCCAGTCGGGACAGGGGCGTATATAATTCACCCCTCCACTTT. V usage is TRBV27 and J usage is TRBJ1-6, with 10 nucleotides matching TRBD1. CDR1 is MNHEY, CDR2 SMNVEV, per germline (reference sequence). The V and J ends lost 9 bases and 4 bases, in that order; junction bases with no gene match: 6. This CDR3 has 15 amino acids.

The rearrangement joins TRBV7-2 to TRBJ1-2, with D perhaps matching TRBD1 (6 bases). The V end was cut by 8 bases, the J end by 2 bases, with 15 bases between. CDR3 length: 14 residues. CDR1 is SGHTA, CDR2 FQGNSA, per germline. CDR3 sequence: CASRQGGGNYGYTF. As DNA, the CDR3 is TGTGCCAGCCGCCAGGGAGGGGGAAACTATGGCTACACCTTC.

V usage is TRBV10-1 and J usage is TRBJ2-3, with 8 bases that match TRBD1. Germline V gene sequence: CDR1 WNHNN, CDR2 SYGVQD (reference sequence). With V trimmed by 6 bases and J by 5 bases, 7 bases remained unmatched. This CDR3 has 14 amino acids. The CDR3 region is CASSLDRVIDTQYF. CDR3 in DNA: TGCGCCAGCAGCTTGGACAGGGTCATAGATACGCAGTATTTT.

CDR3 sequence: CASSFSGGYEQYV. CDR3 nucleotides: TGTGCCAGCAGCTTTAGCGGGGGCTACGAGCAGTACGTC. The rearrangement joins TRBV7-9 to TRBJ2-7, with 9 bases that match TRBD2. The germline V gene has CDR1 SEHNR and CDR2 FQNEAQ (reference sequence). V was clipped by 3 bases and J by 3 bases; unmatched bases: 0. The CDR3 totals 13 residues.

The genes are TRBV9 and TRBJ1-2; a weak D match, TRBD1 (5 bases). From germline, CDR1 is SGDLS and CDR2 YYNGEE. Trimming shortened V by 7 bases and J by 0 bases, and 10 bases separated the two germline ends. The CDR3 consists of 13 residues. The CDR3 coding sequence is TGTGCCAGCGGACACCCAGCTAACTATGGCTACACCTTC. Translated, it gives CASGHPANYGYTF.

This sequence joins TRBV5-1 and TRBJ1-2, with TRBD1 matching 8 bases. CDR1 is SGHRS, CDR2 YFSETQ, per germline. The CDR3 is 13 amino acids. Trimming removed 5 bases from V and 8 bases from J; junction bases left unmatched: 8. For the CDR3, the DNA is TGCGCCAGCAGTCCCAGGGGGCCGGGAGGCTACACCTTC. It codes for CASSPRGPGGYTF.

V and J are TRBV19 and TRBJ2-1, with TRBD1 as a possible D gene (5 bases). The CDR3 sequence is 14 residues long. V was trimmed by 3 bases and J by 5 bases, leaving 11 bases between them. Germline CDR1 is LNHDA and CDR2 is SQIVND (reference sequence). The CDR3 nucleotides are TGTGCCAGTAGTATGTCAACAGGAGACAATGAGCAGTTCTTC. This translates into CASSMSTGDNEQFF.

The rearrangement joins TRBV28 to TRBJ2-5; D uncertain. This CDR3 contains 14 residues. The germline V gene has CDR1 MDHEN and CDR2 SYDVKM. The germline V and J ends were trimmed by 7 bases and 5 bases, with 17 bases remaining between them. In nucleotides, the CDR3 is TGTGCCAGCACGAAACTTTTATCCGGGGAGACCCAGTACTTC. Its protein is CASTKLLSGETQYF.

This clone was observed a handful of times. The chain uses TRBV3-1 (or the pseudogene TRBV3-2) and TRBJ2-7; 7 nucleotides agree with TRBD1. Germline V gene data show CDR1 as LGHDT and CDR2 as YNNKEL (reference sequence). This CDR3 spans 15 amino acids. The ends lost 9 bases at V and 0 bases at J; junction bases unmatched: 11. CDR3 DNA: TGTGCCAGACCCAACCGGGACAGATCCTCCTACGAGCAGTACTTC. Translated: CARPNRDRSSYEQYF.

This CDR3 is CATSDREIQYF. In DNA, the CDR3 is TGTGCCACCAGTGATCGCGAGATTCAGTACTTC. The genes are TRBV24-1 and TRBJ2-4; D is ambiguous. The CDR3 consists of 11 residues. Trimming removed 3 bases from V and 10 bases from J, with 6 bases in between. CDR1 KGHDR and CDR2 SFDVKD come from the germline V gene.

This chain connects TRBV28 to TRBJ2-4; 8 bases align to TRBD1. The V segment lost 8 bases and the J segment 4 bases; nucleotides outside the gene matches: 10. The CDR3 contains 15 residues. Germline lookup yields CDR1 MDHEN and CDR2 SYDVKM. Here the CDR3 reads CASCREDRAKNIQYF. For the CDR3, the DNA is TGTGCCAGCTGCCGTGAGGACAGGGCTAAAAACATTCAGTACTTC.

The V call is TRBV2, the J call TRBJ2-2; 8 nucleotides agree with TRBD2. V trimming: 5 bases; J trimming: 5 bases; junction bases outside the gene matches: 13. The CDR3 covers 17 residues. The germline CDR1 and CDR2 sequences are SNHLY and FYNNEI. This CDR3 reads CASSNRRAGAGTGELFF. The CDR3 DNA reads TGTGCCAGCAGTAACCGTCGAGCGGGAGCGGGAACCGGGGAGCTGTTTTTT.

Here the CDR3 reads CASSFGTSLFRQETQYF. CDR3 nucleotides: TGTGCCAGCAGTTTTGGGACTAGTTTGTTCCGGCAAGAGACCCAGTACTTC. V gene TRBV28 combines with J gene TRBJ2-5; TRBD2 agrees at 8 bases. The germline gives CDR1 MDHEN, CDR2 SYDVKM. The length of the CDR3 is 17 residues. V lost 3 bases and J lost 2; bases outside the gene matches: 11.

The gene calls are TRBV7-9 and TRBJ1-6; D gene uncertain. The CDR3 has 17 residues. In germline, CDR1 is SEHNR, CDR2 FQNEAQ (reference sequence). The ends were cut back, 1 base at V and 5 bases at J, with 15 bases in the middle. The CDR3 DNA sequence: TGTGCCAGCAGCTTAGGACTCTCCGCAGCCAATAATTCACCCCTCCACTTT. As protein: CASSLGLSAANNSPLHF.

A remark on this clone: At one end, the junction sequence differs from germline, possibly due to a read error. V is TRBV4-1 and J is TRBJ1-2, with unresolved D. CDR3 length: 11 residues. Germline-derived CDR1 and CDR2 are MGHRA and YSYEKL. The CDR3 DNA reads TGCGCCAGCAGCCAAGAGTGTGCGGCCCCGTTC. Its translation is CASSQECAAPF.

CDR3 sequence (DNA): TGTGCCAGTAGACTAGTGCAAGAGACCCAGTACTTC. Translated: CASRLVQETQYF. The J gene is TRBJ2-5, the V gene TRBV2, with D perhaps TRBD2 (6 bases). V was cut by 9 bases and J by 2 bases, with 10 bases left in between. Looked up from germline, CDR1 is SNHLY and CDR2 is FYNNEI. This CDR3 is built from 12 residues.

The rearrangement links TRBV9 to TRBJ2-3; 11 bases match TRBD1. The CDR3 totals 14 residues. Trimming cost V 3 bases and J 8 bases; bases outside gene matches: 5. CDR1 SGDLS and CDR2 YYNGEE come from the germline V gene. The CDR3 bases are TGTGCCAGCAGCGCAGCGGGACAGGGGGTTACGCAGTATTTT. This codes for CASSAAGQGVTQYF.

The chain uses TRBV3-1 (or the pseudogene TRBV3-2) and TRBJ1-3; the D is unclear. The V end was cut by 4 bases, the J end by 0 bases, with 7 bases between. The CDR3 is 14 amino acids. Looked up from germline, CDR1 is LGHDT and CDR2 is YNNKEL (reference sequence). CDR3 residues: CASSRVISGNTIYF. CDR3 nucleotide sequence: TGTGCCAGCAGCCGCGTAATCTCTGGAAACACCATATATTTT.

The CDR3 sequence: CASSRTGGAGGVYGYTF. DNA of the CDR3: TGTGCCAGCAGCCGAACAGGGGGCGCCGGTGGAGTATATGGCTACACCTTC. The rearrangement joins TRBV7-8 to TRBJ1-2, with 9 bases lining up with TRBD1. CDR1 SGHVS and CDR2 FQNEAQ come from the germline V gene. V was pared by 5 bases and J by 5 bases, with 15 bases of the junction left unmatched. The CDR3 is made up of 17 amino acids.

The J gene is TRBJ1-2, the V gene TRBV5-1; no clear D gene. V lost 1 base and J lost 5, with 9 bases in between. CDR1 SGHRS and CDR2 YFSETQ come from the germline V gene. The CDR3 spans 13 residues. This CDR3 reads CASSLSGEYGYTF. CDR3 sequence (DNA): TGCGCCAGCAGCTTGTCTGGGGAGTATGGCTACACCTTC.

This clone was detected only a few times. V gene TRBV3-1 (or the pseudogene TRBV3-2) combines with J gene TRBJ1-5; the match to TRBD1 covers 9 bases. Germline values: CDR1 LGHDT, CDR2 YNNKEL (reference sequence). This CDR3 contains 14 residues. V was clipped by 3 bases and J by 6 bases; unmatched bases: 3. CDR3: CASSQTDRGQPQHF. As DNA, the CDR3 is TGTGCCAGCAGCCAGACGGACAGGGGTCAGCCCCAGCATTTT.

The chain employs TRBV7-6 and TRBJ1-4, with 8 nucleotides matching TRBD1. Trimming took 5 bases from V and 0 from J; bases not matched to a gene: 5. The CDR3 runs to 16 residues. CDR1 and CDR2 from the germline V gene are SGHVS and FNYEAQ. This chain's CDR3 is CASSSGQGTTNEKLFF. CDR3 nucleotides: TGTGCCAGCAGCAGCGGACAGGGAACAACTAATGAAAAACTGTTTTTT.